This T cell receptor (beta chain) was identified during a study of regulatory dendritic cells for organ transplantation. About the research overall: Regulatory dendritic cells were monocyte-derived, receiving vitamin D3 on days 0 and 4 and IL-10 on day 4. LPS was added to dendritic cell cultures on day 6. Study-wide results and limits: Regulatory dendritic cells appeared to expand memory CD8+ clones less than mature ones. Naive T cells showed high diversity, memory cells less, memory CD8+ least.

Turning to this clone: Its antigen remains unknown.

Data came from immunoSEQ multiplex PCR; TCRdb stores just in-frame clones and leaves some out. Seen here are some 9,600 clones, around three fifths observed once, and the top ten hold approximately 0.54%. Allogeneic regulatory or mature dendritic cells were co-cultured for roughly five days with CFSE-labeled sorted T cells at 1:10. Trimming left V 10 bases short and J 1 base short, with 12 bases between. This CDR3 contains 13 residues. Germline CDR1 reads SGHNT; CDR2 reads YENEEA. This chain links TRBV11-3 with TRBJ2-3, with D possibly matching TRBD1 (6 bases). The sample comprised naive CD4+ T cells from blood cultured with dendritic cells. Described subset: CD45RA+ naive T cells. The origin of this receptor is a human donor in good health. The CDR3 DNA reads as TGTGCCATTCAGGGGCGCGGCACAGATACGCAGTATTTT. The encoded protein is CAIQGRGTDTQYF.